Each of the 2 T cell receptor beta chains below was sequenced from the same sample in a study of identical twins. A single record per CDR3 protein comes from TCRdb applying MiXCR to the 5' RACE reads. There are around 960,000 distinct CDR3 sequences in the sample; 9% to 15% occur only once, and 1.5% to 2% lies in the top ten. Separately, the same data were catalogued under a study of yellow fever vaccine responses in identical twins.

Sample: PBMCs. The receptors were gathered from a woman under 30 in good health.

This clonotype came up a few times. The chain couples TRBV11-2 to TRBJ2-1; 7 bases line up with TRBD2. Germline assignment: CDR1 SGHAT and CDR2 FQNNGV. After removal of 6 bases from V and 10 bases from J, the junction contained 15 bases not matched to a gene. CDR3 length: 15 residues. The CDR3 sequence is CASRSAGTMDGEQFF. The CDR3 bases are TGTGCCAGCAGATCCGCCGGGACTATGGACGGGGAGCAGTTCTTC.

The rearrangement uses TRBV20-1 and TRBJ1-1, with D perhaps matching TRBD1 (6 bases). V lost 5 bases, J lost 2 bases, and 9 bases lay in between. The CDR3 spans 12 residues. The germline gives CDR1 DFQATT, CDR2 SNEGSKA (reference sequence). For the CDR3, the DNA is TGCAGTGCTTGGGACATTAACACTGAAGCTTTCTTT. Residues: CSAWDINTEAFF.